Listed below are T cell receptor beta chains from one sample, sequenced in a study of blood T cells in healthy people across ages. One entry per CDR3 protein results from TCRdb running MiXCR on the 5' RACE reads. The profile shows about 1.6 million distinct CDR3 sequences, almost 35% of them singletons. Sequenced material: blood. These receptors were obtained from a woman aged 25 to 45 in good health. CDR3s include the opening cysteine and the closing phenylalanine or tryptophan. A row's size may be missing; if present it is once, few, many or a size class.

cdr3_aa: CASSVAGRESYNEQFF
clone_size: .
v_call: TRBV9

cdr3_aa: CASNPSGRGGELFF
clone_size: .
v_call: TRBV25-1

cdr3_aa: CSVEARGFHGYTF
clone_size: many
v_call: TRBV29-1

cdr3_aa: CASSQVLGQGSLRLFF
clone_size: .
v_call: TRBV3-1

cdr3_aa: CSASAWDRSYEQYF
clone_size: few
v_call: TRBV20-1

cdr3_aa: CASRAVGGEQYF
clone_size: few
v_call: TRBV2

cdr3_aa: CASAHVKSRSEAFF
clone_size: .
v_call: TRBV6-2/TRBV6-3

cdr3_aa: CSARSPLYPDTQYF
clone_size: few
v_call: TRBV20-1

cdr3_aa: CASSRGDSTGGGEQYF
clone_size: few
v_call: TRBV5-1

cdr3_aa: CSARALLGGGTYNEQFF
clone_size: few
v_call: TRBV20-1

cdr3_aa: CASSYLAVRNTGELFF
clone_size: .
v_call: TRBV6-2/TRBV6-3

cdr3_aa: CASNTTAEETQYF
clone_size: few
v_call: TRBV5-1

cdr3_aa: CASSLDRGGQRQPQHF
clone_size: few
v_call: TRBV7-6

cdr3_aa: CSARYGPGGGTQYF
clone_size: few
v_call: TRBV20-1

cdr3_aa: CASSFKTEAFF
clone_size: .
v_call: TRBV12-3/TRBV12-4

cdr3_aa: CASSQDLSGALNNEQFF
clone_size: few
v_call: TRBV4-2

cdr3_aa: CSAPPMVTDTQYF
clone_size: many
v_call: TRBV20-1

cdr3_aa: CASSLSPTGYEQYF
clone_size: few
v_call: TRBV5-5

cdr3_aa: CASKGQTNTEAFF
clone_size: few
v_call: TRBV2

cdr3_aa: CAWRQPHLGGTYGYTF
clone_size: .
v_call: TRBV30

cdr3_aa: CASNIAQETQYF
clone_size: .
v_call: TRBV2

cdr3_aa: CAWSVEVKQYF
clone_size: many
v_call: TRBV30

cdr3_aa: CASSRTSGTFTDTQYF
clone_size: .
v_call: TRBV7-9

cdr3_aa: CSARPQRGGSTDTQYF
clone_size: .
v_call: TRBV20-1

cdr3_aa: CASSLGRHAYEQYF
clone_size: few
v_call: TRBV2

cdr3_aa: CASSPNFSTDTQYF
clone_size: .
v_call: TRBV18

cdr3_aa: CASTAWTGRTDTQYF
clone_size: .
v_call: TRBV6-1

cdr3_aa: CASSYKRGTVPDTQYF
clone_size: few
v_call: TRBV27

cdr3_aa: CASSASSGLSYEQYF
clone_size: .
v_call: TRBV9

cdr3_aa: CASSLTGGGYDGEQFF
clone_size: many
v_call: TRBV7-3

cdr3_aa: CASSKGDSFTDTQYF
clone_size: many
v_call: TRBV5-1

cdr3_aa: CASSYTSGVYNEQFF
clone_size: many
v_call: TRBV5-1

cdr3_aa: CASSHGGGGSSYEQYF
clone_size: .
v_call: TRBV7-9

cdr3_aa: CASSLGSGVQNEQFF
clone_size: .
v_call: TRBV7-2

cdr3_aa: CASSQDQTGPYGYTF
clone_size: .
v_call: TRBV4-1

cdr3_aa: CVSSLGDRAQETQYF
clone_size: .
v_call: TRBV7-9

cdr3_aa: CATGHSSYNEQFF
clone_size: .
v_call: TRBV6-1

cdr3_aa: CASSQPRGRGEDTQYF
clone_size: few
v_call: TRBV7-9

cdr3_aa: CASSVSGGGSYNEQFF
clone_size: few
v_call: TRBV9

cdr3_aa: CASSPEQGAGGYTF
clone_size: few
v_call: TRBV4-1

cdr3_aa: CASRTGFGNQPQHF
clone_size: .
v_call: TRBV6-6

cdr3_aa: CASSHPSWDSYGYTF
clone_size: .
v_call: TRBV4-1

cdr3_aa: CASRSLAGGRGNEQYF
clone_size: .
v_call: TRBV27

cdr3_aa: CASSATSGRWSGANVLTF
clone_size: many
v_call: TRBV4-2

cdr3_aa: CASSQGGAGYTF
clone_size: few
v_call: TRBV3-1

cdr3_aa: CAGSLYGNTETFF
clone_size: .
v_call: TRBV7-8

cdr3_aa: CVSTHSVGTGGREQYF
clone_size: .
v_call: TRBV6-5

cdr3_aa: CSFRRNEKLFF
clone_size: .
v_call: TRBV29-1

cdr3_aa: CSADGDRGRGGYTF
clone_size: many
v_call: TRBV20-1

cdr3_aa: CASRLVLRRTDTQYF
clone_size: .
v_call: TRBV6-2/TRBV6-3

cdr3_aa: CASSSVLRTGIYEQYF
clone_size: .
v_call: TRBV11-2

cdr3_aa: CASSLQNAEAFF
clone_size: once
v_call: TRBV7-9

cdr3_aa: CASSYEVGRTYEQYF
clone_size: .
v_call: TRBV6-2/TRBV6-3

cdr3_aa: CAVRRDRDNQPQHF
clone_size: .
v_call: TRBV10-3

cdr3_aa: CASSSLRQGYNQPQHF
clone_size: .
v_call: TRBV28